These 17 T cell receptor beta chains came from one sample sequenced in a study of tumor-infiltrating lymphocytes in primary liver carcinoma. Researchers drew blood RNA from unsorted whole blood and extracted germline DNA as well. From about 0.5 ug of total RNA, TCR beta-specific cDNA was reverse-transcribed using a constant-region primer. Each TCR beta library was derived from three nested multiplex PCR rounds that employed slightly modified ARM-PCR. PCR rounds one and two used TRBV1-TRBV30 forward primers with a C-beta reverse primer for around 10 cycles each. MiXCR was run by TCRdb on the multiplex PCR reads, yielding one entry per CDR3 protein. Seen here are over 250,000 distinct CDR3 sequences, 50% to 75% observed once, and the top ten hold approximately 15%. What was sequenced was peripheral blood. The receptors stem from a woman in her twenties or thirties with primary liver carcinoma and hepatitis B virus infection.

On this clonotype itself: It may be a read error: a sequence one base away is much more abundant. J is TRBJ2-3 and V is TRBV29-1; the match to TRBD2 covers 15 bases. There are 16 residues in the CDR3. Germline CDR1 is SQVTM and CDR2 is ANQGSEA. In nucleotides, the CDR3 is TGCAGCGGTGGGGGACTAGCGGGAGGTAGCACAGGTACGCAGTATTTT. Its translation: CSGGGLAGGSTGTQYF.

This CDR3 is CARSAPGQGAIDTQYF. DNA for the CDR3: TGTGCCAGGAGCGCCCCGGGACAGGGGGCGATAGATACGCAGTATTTT. The rearrangement uses TRBV11-1 and TRBJ2-3; 12 bases are a match to TRBD1. The CDR3 contains 16 residues. Germline CDR1 and CDR2: SGHAT and FQDESV (reference sequence). The J segment lost 5 bases and the V segment lost 9 bases, leaving 12 bases of the junction unmatched.

This clonotype was picked up many times. This chain joins TRBV4-2 and TRBJ2-3; the match to TRBD2 covers 8 bases. Trimming removed 4 bases from V and 2 bases from J; junction bases left unmatched: 2. Germline V gene sequence: CDR1 LGHNA, CDR2 YNFKEQ. CDR3 length equals 14 residues. CDR3 nucleotides: TGTGCCAGCAGCCGTAGCGGGAACACAGATACGCAGTATTTT. Residues: CASSRSGNTDTQYF.

With regard to this clonotype: One end of the junction is discordant with germline, which a read error may explain. The gene calls are TRBV11-2 and TRBJ2-1; D is undetermined. The CDR3 is 14 amino acids. Germline CDR1 SGHAT, CDR2 FQNNGV. For the CDR3, the DNA is TGTGCCAGAAGCTTAGGCTGGTCCTACAATGAGCAGCTCTTC. Translation gives CARSLGWSYNEQLF.

This clonotype was counted at least ten times. The chain combines TRBV11-2 with TRBJ2-7, with D maybe TRBD2 (6 bases). CDR3 size: 16 residues. Between the trimmed V and J ends, which lost 5 bases and 2 bases, there was a span of 19 bases. Per the germline V gene, CDR1 is SGHAT and CDR2 is FQNNGV. The DNA of the CDR3 is TGTGCCAGCAGCCAGAGACCGGGACTGGCCCCCTACGAGCAGTACTTC. Its translation is CASSQRPGLAPYEQYF. Variable domain in full (rest from reference TRBV11-2 and TRBJ2-7): EAGVAQSPRYKIIEKRQSVAFWCNPISGHATLYWYQQILGQGPKLLIQFQNNGVVDDSQLPKDRFSAERLKGVDSTLKIQPAKLEDSAVYLCASSQRPGLAPYEQYFGPGTRLTVT.

Note on this clonotype: A much larger clone lies a single base off, so this may be a read error. The chain couples TRBV6-2 or TRBV6-3 to TRBJ2-1, with a tentative D call TRBD2 (5 bases). The V gene's germline CDR1 is MNHEY and CDR2 SVGEGT. The V end lost 0 bases, the J end lost 4 bases, and 13 bases lay between the germline ends. The CDR3 has 16 residues. The CDR3 spells CASSYSLDRGYNEQFF. The CDR3 DNA follows: TGTGCCAGCAGTTACTCCCTCGACCGAGGGTACAATGAGCAGTTCTTC.

V gene TRBV6-1 combines with J gene TRBJ2-3; no firm D call. Trimming removed 2 bases at V and 3 bases at J, with 12 bases between. The CDR3 extends over 15 amino acids. In germline, CDR1 is MNHNS, CDR2 SASEGT. CDR3 in DNA: TGTGCCAGCAGTGAATCCCAGACCTATACAGATACGCAGTATTTT. Translating it yields CASSESQTYTDTQYF.

This clonotype was counted ten times or more. The chain carries TRBV29-1 and TRBJ2-7; 8 bases map to TRBD1. Germline V lookup: CDR1 SQVTM, CDR2 ANQGSEA. This CDR3 comprises 12 residues. The junction had 7 bases not matched to a gene; V was cut back by 7 bases and J by 5 bases. The CDR3 nucleotides read TGCAGCGCCCGGACAGGGTCCAACGAGCAGTACTTC. Amino acid sequence: CSARTGSNEQYF.

The chain uses TRBV7-3 and TRBJ2-1, with 13 bases lining up with TRBD2. With V trimmed by 5 bases and J by 0 bases, 16 bases remained unmatched. Per the germline V gene, CDR1 is SGHTA and CDR2 is FQGTGA. This CDR3 spans 21 amino acids. The CDR3 loop is CASSTTQVGLAGQSSYNEQFF. The CDR3 DNA is TGTGCCAGCAGCACGACCCAGGTGGGACTAGCGGGACAAAGCTCCTACAATGAGCAGTTCTTC. Using reference TRBV7-3 and TRBJ2-1 for the parts outside the CDR3, the full variable domain is GAGVSQTPSNKVTEKGKYVELRCDPISGHTALYWYRQSLGQGPEFLIYFQGTGAADDSGLPNDRFFAVRPEGSVSTLKIQRTERGDSAVYLCASSTTQVGLAGQSSYNEQFFGPGTRLTVL.

This rearrangement joins TRBV6-7 to TRBJ2-2; D may be TRBD2 (5 bases). TRBV6-7 is an open reading frame whose function is uncertain. V was clipped by 5 bases and J by 7 bases, with 14 bases between them. The CDR3 length is 14 residues. As DNA, the CDR3 is TGTGCCAGCAGTCTCGATTTTCGGGACGGGGAGCTGTTTTTT. This encodes CASSLDFRDGELFF.

A note on this clonotype: A much larger clonotype is one base distant, so this may be a read error. The V gene is TRBV4-3, the J gene TRBJ2-3; possible D gene TRBD1, 6 bases. Germline V lookup: CDR1 LGHNA, CDR2 YSLEER. The CDR3 extends over 15 amino acids. With 4 bases removed from V and 5 bases from J, the gap between germline ends came to 16 bases. The CDR3 reads CASSLQGRGIDTQYF. For the CDR3, the DNA is TGCGCCAGCAGCCTACAGGGAAGGGGCATAGATACGCAGTATTTT.

About this clonotype: A read error may be the cause here, since a much bigger clone is one base away. This CDR3 fails to terminate in the conserved phenylalanine or tryptophan, so it likely reflects a read error. The V call is TRBV7-8, the J call TRBJ2-4, with TRBD2 matching over 9 bases. Germline V CDR1 and CDR2: SGHVS, FQNEAQ. This CDR3 region has 14 residues. Trimming cost V 5 bases and J 8 bases; bases outside gene matches: 7. CDR3 residues: CASSPSGIGDIQYL. In DNA form, the CDR3 reads TGTGCCAGCAGCCCTAGCGGGATAGGAGACATTCAGTACTTA.

This clonotype has just a few counts. This chain joins TRBV6-1 and TRBJ2-2; TRBD1 aligns across 7 bases. In germline, CDR1 is MNHNS, CDR2 SASEGT. Trimming took 1 base from V and 5 from J; bases not matched to a gene: 10. The CDR3 is made up of 17 amino acids. The CDR3 here is CASSEGRGRRRTGELFF. CDR3 DNA: TGTGCCAGCAGTGAAGGAAGGGGGCGGAGACGTACCGGGGAGCTGTTTTTT.

About this clonotype itself: The junction shows a germline mismatch at one end, possibly a read error. The rearrangement uses TRBV7-9 and TRBJ2-3; maybe TRBD2 (5 bases). Germline CDR1 reads SEHNR; CDR2 reads FQNEAQ (reference sequence). The CDR3 contains 15 residues. CDR3 sequence: CASSLAGPLGDTHYF. CDR3 sequence (DNA): TGTGCCAGCAGCTTAGCGGGCCCATTGGGAGATACGCACTATTTT. The variable domain in full, completed from reference TRBV7-9 and TRBJ2-3, reads DTGVSQNPRHKITKRGQNVTFRCDPISEHNRLYWYRQTLGQGPEFLTYFQNEAQLEKSRLLSDRFSAERPKGSFSTLEIQRTEQGDSAMYLCASSLAGPLGDTHYFGPGTRLTVL.

With regard to this clonotype: Just one base apart from a much larger clone, this may be a read error. This chain links TRBV10-2 with TRBJ2-5; no clear D gene. Germline V lookup: CDR1 WSHSY, CDR2 SAAADI. The CDR3 consists of 14 residues. The CDR3, as DNA: TGCGCCAGCAGTGTAGGGCCTGACCAAGAGGCCCAGTACTTC. Translation gives CASSVGPDQEAQYF.

The chain joins TRBV5-5 to TRBJ1-2, with TRBD1 matching over 7 bases. The CDR3 extends over 14 amino acids. J gave up 7 bases and V 2 bases, and 8 bases lay outside the gene matches. In germline, CDR1 is SGHKS, CDR2 YYEKEE (reference sequence). The CDR3 loop is CASSFSPGDSGYTF. CDR3 DNA sequence: TGTGCCAGCAGCTTTTCCCCGGGGGACAGTGGCTACACCTTC.

With regard to this clonotype: A much bigger clone sits one base away, suggesting this may be a read error. The J gene is TRBJ1-2, the V gene TRBV12-3 or TRBV12-4; perhaps TRBD1 as D (5 bases). The CDR3 runs 13 residues. DNA of the CDR3: TGTGCCAGCAGTTTCGACAGATTCTATGGCTGCACCTTC. Translating gives CASSFDRFYGCTF.